The source of this T cell receptor beta chain is a study of blood T cell repertoires in COVID-19. Losses at the gene ends were 5 bases for V and 2 bases for J; bases not matched to a gene: 3. The CDR3 consists of 13 residues. Germline V gene lookup returns CDR1 SGHVS and CDR2 FNYEAQ. TCRdb's table, derived via immunoSEQ multiplex PCR, lists solely in-frame clones and lacks some. Here the sample spans about 240,000 clones, roughly 80% being singletons. The J gene is TRBJ2-7, the V gene TRBV7-6; 7 positions agree with TRBD1. The sample was peripheral blood. The clonotype was recovered from a woman aged 18-29 years with acute or convalescent COVID-19. DNA for the CDR3: TGTGCCAGCAGCCGGGGACAGACCTACGAGCAGTACTTC. Protein sequence: CASSRGQTYEQYF. The whole variable domain, filled in from reference TRBV7-6 and TRBJ2-7, reads GAGVSQSPRYKVTKRGQDVALRCDPISGHVSLYWYRQALGQGPEFLTYFNYEAQQDKSGLPNDRFSAERPEGSISTLTIQRTEQRDSAMYRCASSRGQTYEQYFGPGTRLTVT.